The clone carrying this T cell receptor beta chain was counted at least ten times. As to time point: before trial treatment. Patients with advanced, tumor-infiltrating lymphocyte-negative solid tumors were eligible. V was shortened by 0 bases and J by 5 bases, with 6 bases between the two germline ends. Germline V gives CDR1 SGHRS, CDR2 YFSETQ. The CDR3 extends over 13 amino acids. These data come from a study of low-dose radiotherapy and immunotherapy resistance in tumors. Study context: Cohort 1 was given 0.5 Gy fractions every 2 weeks, 6.5 Gy in total. Cohort 2 was treated with 1 Gy per fraction every two weeks, amounting to 13 Gy across 26 weeks. Treatment included intravenous cyclophosphamide dosed at 200 mg/m2 every two weeks, one day before radiation and immunotherapy.

First-strand cDNA relied on TRAV- and TRBV-specific primers spanning alpha and beta chains. Amplification, which lasted 20 to 25 PCR cycles, used a constant-region primer and V-primer adapter to amplify TCRs. TCRdb recomputed calls from the reads with MiXCR, one row per CDR3 protein. This table holds tens of thousands of distinct CDR3 sequences, roughly a sixth found once. Sample: PBMCs, taken before treatment. This TCR came from a male donor with prostate cancer. The rearrangement joins TRBV5-1 to TRBJ1-5; no reliable D call. The CDR3 region has the DNA TGCGCCAGCAGCTTGGCCCCCGATCAGCCCCAGCATTTT. This translates into CASSLAPDQPQHF.